This TCR beta chain emerged from a study of technical replicates of blood from a handful of donors. Data came from immunoSEQ multiplex PCR; TCRdb stores just in-frame clones and leaves some out. This table has some 80,000 clones, approximately 96% appearing once. CDR3 length: 14 residues. The germline V gene encodes CDR1 ENHRY and CDR2 SYGVKD. V was cut by 8 bases and J by 0 bases, with 14 bases left in between. Sequenced input: T cells isolated from PBMCs. This chain uses TRBV10-3 with TRBJ2-7; D might be TRBD1 (5 bases). This clonotype originated in a human donor in good health. The CDR3 is CAISRSRDSYEQYF. DNA for the CDR3: TGTGCCATCTCGCGGAGCAGGGACTCCTACGAGCAGTACTTC.